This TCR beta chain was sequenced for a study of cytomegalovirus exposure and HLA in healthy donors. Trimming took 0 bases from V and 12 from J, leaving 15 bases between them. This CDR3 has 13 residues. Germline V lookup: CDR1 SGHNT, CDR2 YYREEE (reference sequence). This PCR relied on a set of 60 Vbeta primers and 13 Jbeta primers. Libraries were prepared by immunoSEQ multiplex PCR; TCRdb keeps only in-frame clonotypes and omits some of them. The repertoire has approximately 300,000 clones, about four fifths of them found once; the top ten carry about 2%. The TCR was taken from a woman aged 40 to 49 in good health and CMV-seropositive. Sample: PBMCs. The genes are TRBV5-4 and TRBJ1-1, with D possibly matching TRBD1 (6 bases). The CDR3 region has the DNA TGTGCCAGCAGCTTGGGGACAGTGAACTTTACTTTCTTT. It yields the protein CASSLGTVNFTFF.